The clone carrying this T cell receptor (beta chain) was observed a handful of times. These data come from a study of human T cells and chemical hapten exposure. Each CDR3 protein is one row after TCRdb ran MiXCR on the RACE reads. The sample consists of about 400,000 distinct CDR3 sequences, under 6.5% of them appearing once. Noted time point: patch test 2, 6 weeks after DPC sensitization. Described treatment: therapeutic diphenylcyclopropenone sensitization with weekly scalp DPC. The length of the CDR3 is 13 residues. The germline V gene has CDR1 MNHEY and CDR2 SVGAGI. Trimming took 6 bases from V and 4 from J, leaving 11 bases between them.

The TCR comes from a woman aged 18-35 years with alopecia areata. Some clones in this sample may be carry-over from other donors' samples. Sequences were derived from whole blood, sampled in connection with sensitization to the hapten diphenylcyclopropenone (DPC). The rearrangement joins TRBV6-5 to TRBJ2-3, with D tentatively TRBD2 (7 bases). CDR3 in amino acids: CASSRGAADTQYF. For the CDR3, the DNA is TGTGCCAGCAGCCGGGGGGCGGCAGATACGCAGTATTTT.